A single sample gave rise to the 17 T cell receptor beta chains below, sequenced in a study of technical replicates of blood from a few donors. Method: immunoSEQ multiplex PCR; TCRdb's copy keeps in-frame clones and lacks some. Of tens of thousands of clones listed, nearly 96% were seen once; the top ten hold around 0.38%. Sequencing input: T cells isolated from PBMCs. Receptor source: a human donor in good health.

The chain has TRBV7-8 and TRBJ1-5; D gene ambiguous. Germline lookup yields CDR1 SGHVS and CDR2 FQNEAQ. The CDR3 runs to 15 residues. The germline V and J ends were trimmed by 3 bases and 0 bases, with 9 bases remaining between them. The CDR3 sequence: CASSFNSYSNQPQHF. Here the CDR3 DNA reads TGTGCCAGCAGCTTTAACAGCTATAGCAATCAGCCCCAGCATTTT.

This clone was seen just once. This chain links TRBV7-9 with TRBJ2-7; weak D call: TRBD2 (6 bases). Trimming removed 5 bases from V and 1 base from J, with 21 bases in between. The CDR3 runs to 17 residues. Germline CDR1 and CDR2: SEHNR and FQNEAQ (reference sequence). The CDR3 loop is CASSTTLLAPGSYEQYF. The CDR3 bases are TGTGCCAGCAGCACGACACTTCTAGCGCCAGGGTCCTACGAGCAGTACTTC. Filled out from reference TRBV7-9 and TRBJ2-7, the complete variable domain reads DTGVSQNPRHKITKRGQNVTFRCDPISEHNRLYWYRQTLGQGPEFLTYFQNEAQLEKSRLLSDRFSAERPKGSFSTLEIQRTEQGDSAMYLCASSTTLLAPGSYEQYFGPGTRLTVT.

The chain uses TRBV7-8 and TRBJ2-2; D uncertain. The CDR3 is 15 residues long. Deletions cut 8 bases from V and 1 base from J, with 14 bases between. In germline, CDR1 is SGHVS, CDR2 FQNEAQ. The CDR3 loop reads CASSYGTMNTGELFF. The CDR3 DNA sequence: TGTGCCAGCTCCTACGGAACTATGAACACCGGGGAGCTGTTTTTT.

This chain joins TRBV4-1 and TRBJ2-7, with D possibly TRBD2 on 5 matching bases. V lost 1 base and J lost 2, with 24 bases in between. Germline lookup yields CDR1 MGHRA and CDR2 YSYEKL. The CDR3 length is 19 residues. The CDR3 loop reads CASSQVAPKLGHSAYEQYF. The CDR3 DNA reads TGCGCCAGCAGCCAAGTAGCGCCGAAACTAGGGCACAGCGCCTACGAGCAGTACTTC.

The J gene is TRBJ1-3, the V gene TRBV15; possibly TRBD1 for D (5 bases). Between the trimmed V and J ends, which lost 5 bases and 0 bases, there was a span of 17 bases. Germline CDR1 and CDR2: LNHNV and YYDKDF (reference sequence). The CDR3 totals 17 residues. DNA of the CDR3: TGTGCCACCAGCTCGCCAAAGACAGTGCTCTCTGGAAACACCATATATTTT. As protein: CATSSPKTVLSGNTIYF.

The genes are TRBV4-3 and TRBJ1-4; D unresolved. The ends were cut back, 0 bases at V and 8 bases at J, with 13 bases in the middle. From germline, CDR1 is LGHNA and CDR2 YSLEER. This CDR3 comprises 15 residues. CDR3 sequence reads: CASSQDSWAGEKLFF. DNA for the CDR3: TGCGCCAGCAGCCAAGACTCCTGGGCAGGAGAAAAACTGTTTTTT.

The rearrangement uses TRBV4-1 and TRBJ2-7; D might be TRBD2 (6 bases). There are 15 residues in the CDR3. The germline V gene has CDR1 MGHRA and CDR2 YSYEKL. V lost 2 bases and J 2 bases, leaving 13 bases between the germline ends. The CDR3 is CASSQSSGGAYEQYF. CDR3 nucleotide sequence: TGCGCCAGCAGCCAATCCTCCGGGGGTGCCTACGAGCAGTACTTC.

The rearrangement uses TRBV29-1 and TRBJ2-7; D possibly corresponds to TRBD2 (5 bases). The CDR3 runs to 14 residues. Germline CDR1 SQVTM, CDR2 ANQGSEA. V was clipped by 4 bases and J by 0 bases, with 13 bases between them. In DNA form, the CDR3 reads TGCAGCGTTGTATCCGGGGAGAGCTCCTACGAGCAGTACTTC. It translates to CSVVSGESSYEQYF.

V is TRBV16 and J is TRBJ2-6, with D perhaps matching TRBD2 (5 bases). V lost 7 bases, J lost 2 bases, and 9 bases lay in between. In germline, CDR1 is KGHSY, CDR2 FQNENV. CDR3 size: 14 residues. CDR3: CASMRTAGANVLTF. The CDR3 DNA follows: TGTGCCAGCATGAGGACTGCTGGGGCCAACGTCCTGACTTTC.

The V and J genes are TRBV7-3 and TRBJ2-2, with TRBD2 as a possible D gene (5 bases). There are 16 residues in the CDR3. Per the germline V gene, CDR1 is SGHTA and CDR2 is FQGTGA. V was cut by 3 bases and J by 6 bases, with 17 bases left in between. This CDR3 reads CASSFIPGTMAGELFF. CDR3 coding DNA: TGTGCCAGCAGCTTCATCCCGGGAACTATGGCCGGGGAGCTGTTTTTT. Full variable domain (outside the CDR3, taken from reference TRBV7-3 and TRBJ2-2): GAGVSQTPSNKVTEKGKYVELRCDPISGHTALYWYRQSLGQGPEFLIYFQGTGAADDSGLPNDRFFAVRPEGSVSTLKIQRTERGDSAVYLCASSFIPGTMAGELFFGEGSRLTVL.

The V gene is TRBV12-1, the J gene TRBJ2-7; TRBD1 was called by the table and not checked on the DNA. TRBV12-1 constitutes a pseudogene. This CDR3 has 15 amino acids. In DNA form, the CDR3 reads TGTGCCAGCAGCTGTACAGGGGGCGTTTTCCACGAGCAGTACTTC. It is translated as CASSCTGGVFHEQYF.

The chain recombines TRBV19 with TRBJ2-5; 7 bases are shared with TRBD1. Germline CDR1 and CDR2: LNHDA and SQIVND (reference sequence). The CDR3 runs 14 residues. V was pared by 6 bases and J by 3 bases, with 7 bases of the junction left unmatched. CDR3 loop: CASRNPGQKETQYF. Written as DNA, the CDR3 is TGTGCCAGTAGGAACCCGGGACAGAAAGAGACCCAGTACTTC.

The chain is built from TRBV18 and TRBJ2-1, with 7 bases matching TRBD1. Germline-derived CDR1 and CDR2 are KGHSH and LQKENI. V was clipped by 4 bases and J by 11 bases; unmatched bases: 23. The CDR3 is made up of 18 amino acids. Here the CDR3 DNA reads TGTGCCAGCTCACTGGTCTTGATTGGCAAAACAGGGGATTCTCAGCAGTTCTTC. This codes for CASSLVLIGKTGDSQQFF. Combining the CDR3 with reference TRBV18 and TRBJ2-1 gives the whole variable domain NAGVMQNPRHLVRRRGQEARLRCSPMKGHSHVYWYRQLPEEGLKFMVYLQKENIIDESGMPKERFSAEFPKEGPSILRIQQVVRGDSAAYFCASSLVLIGKTGDSQQFFGPGTRLTVL.

The chain carries TRBV6-6 and TRBJ1-5, with 10 bases fitting TRBD1. This CDR3 region has 13 residues. Germline V gene sequence: CDR1 MNHNY, CDR2 SVGAGI (reference sequence). The V and J ends lost 8 bases and 5 bases, in that order; junction bases with no gene match: 3. CDR3 in amino acids: CASRTGGDQPQHF. The CDR3 bases are TGTGCCAGCCGGACAGGGGGGGATCAGCCCCAGCATTTT.

The CDR3 DNA reads as TGTGCCAGCAGCTTAGTGGCTAGCGGGAGTAATGAGCAGTTCTTC. Its translation: CASSLVASGSNEQFF. The chain is built from TRBV7-2 and TRBJ2-1, with 10 bases matching TRBD2. Germline V lookup: CDR1 SGHTA, CDR2 FQGNSA. J lost 7 bases, V lost 1 base, and 4 bases had no gene match. This CDR3 region has 15 residues. The full variable domain, its missing parts supplied by reference TRBV7-2 and TRBJ2-1, is GAGVSQSPSNKVTEKGKDVELRCDPISGHTALYWYRQSLGQGLEFLIYFQGNSAPDKSGLPSDRFSAERTGGSVSTLTIQRTQQEDSAVYLCASSLVASGSNEQFFGPGTRLTVL.

The chain joins TRBV27 to TRBJ1-5; 9 positions match TRBD1. This CDR3 region has 17 residues. Unmatched junction bases numbered 10, after V lost 1 base and J lost 6 bases. Looked up from germline, CDR1 is MNHEY and CDR2 is SMNVEV (reference sequence). In DNA, the CDR3 is TGTGCCAGCAGTTTATATGGGACAGGGAGGTTATTTCAGCCCCAGCATTTT. Amino acid sequence: CASSLYGTGRLFQPQHF.

The chain carries TRBV19 and TRBJ1-1, with 9 bases aligning to TRBD1. This CDR3 contains 12 residues. Germline lookup yields CDR1 LNHDA and CDR2 SQIVND (reference sequence). V lost 5 bases to trimming and J lost 6 bases; unmatched junction nucleotides: 1. CDR3 nucleotides: TGTGCCAGTAGTTGGACAGGGGCTGAAGCTTTCTTT. Protein product: CASSWTGAEAFF.